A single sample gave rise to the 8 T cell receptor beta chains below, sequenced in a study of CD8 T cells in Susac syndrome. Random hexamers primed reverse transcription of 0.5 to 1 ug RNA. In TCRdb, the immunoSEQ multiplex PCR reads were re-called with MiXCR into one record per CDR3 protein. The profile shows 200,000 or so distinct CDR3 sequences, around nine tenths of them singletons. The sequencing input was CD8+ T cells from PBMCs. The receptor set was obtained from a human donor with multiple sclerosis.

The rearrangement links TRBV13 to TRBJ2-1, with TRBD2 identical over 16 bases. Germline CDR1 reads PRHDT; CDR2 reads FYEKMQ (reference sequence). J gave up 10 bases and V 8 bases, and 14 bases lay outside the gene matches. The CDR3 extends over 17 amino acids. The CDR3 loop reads CASGSLGTSGRAGEQFF. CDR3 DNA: TGTGCCAGCGGGAGTCTTGGGACTAGCGGGAGGGCCGGGGAGCAGTTCTTC.

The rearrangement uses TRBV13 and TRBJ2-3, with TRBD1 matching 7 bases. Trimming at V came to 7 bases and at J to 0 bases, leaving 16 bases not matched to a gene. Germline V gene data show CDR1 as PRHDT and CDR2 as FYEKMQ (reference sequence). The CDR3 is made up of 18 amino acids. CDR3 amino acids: CASTSMTGTDRSTDTQYF. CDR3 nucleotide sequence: TGTGCCAGCACCTCAATGACGGGGACAGACCGTAGCACAGATACGCAGTATTTT. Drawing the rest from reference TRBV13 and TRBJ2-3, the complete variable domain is AAGVIQSPRHLIKEKRETATLKCYPIPRHDTVYWYQQGPGQDPQFLISFYEKMQSDKGSIPDRFSAQQFSDYHSELNMSSLELGDSALYFCASTSMTGTDRSTDTQYFGPGTRLTVL.

The CDR3 loop is CASSEAGPEAFF. The DNA for the CDR3 is TGTGCCAGCAGTGAAGCGGGACCTGAAGCTTTCTTT. The chain couples TRBV2 to TRBJ1-1; D might be TRBD1 (5 bases). The V gene's germline CDR1 is SNHLY and CDR2 FYNNEI. The CDR3 loop spans 12 amino acids. The ends were cut back, 0 bases at V and 6 bases at J, with 5 bases in the middle.

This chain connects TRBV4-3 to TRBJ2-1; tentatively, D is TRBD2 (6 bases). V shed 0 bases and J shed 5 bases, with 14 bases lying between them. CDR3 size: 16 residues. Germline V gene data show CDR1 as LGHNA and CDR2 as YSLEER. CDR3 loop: CASSQEAAGRDNEQFF. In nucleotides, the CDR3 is TGCGCCAGCAGCCAAGAAGCGGCGGGAAGAGACAATGAGCAGTTCTTC.

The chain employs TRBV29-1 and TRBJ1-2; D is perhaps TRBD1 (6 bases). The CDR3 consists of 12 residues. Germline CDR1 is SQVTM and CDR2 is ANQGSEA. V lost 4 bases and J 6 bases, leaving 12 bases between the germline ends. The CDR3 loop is CSVGLTGDGYTF. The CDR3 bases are TGCAGCGTTGGACTGACAGGCGATGGCTACACCTTC.

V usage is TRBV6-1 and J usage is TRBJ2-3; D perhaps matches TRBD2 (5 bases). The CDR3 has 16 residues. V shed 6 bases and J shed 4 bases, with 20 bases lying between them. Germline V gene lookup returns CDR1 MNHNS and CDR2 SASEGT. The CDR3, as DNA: TGTGCCAGCAGCCCATATCGGACTGATGGAGCAGATACGCAGTATTTT. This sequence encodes CASSPYRTDGADTQYF.

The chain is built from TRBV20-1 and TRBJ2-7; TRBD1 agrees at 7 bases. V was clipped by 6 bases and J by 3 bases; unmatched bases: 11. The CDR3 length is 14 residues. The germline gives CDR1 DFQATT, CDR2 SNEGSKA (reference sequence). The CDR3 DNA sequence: TGCAGTGCAAAAGACAGGGAAGTGGGCTACGAGCAGTACTTC. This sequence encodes CSAKDREVGYEQYF.

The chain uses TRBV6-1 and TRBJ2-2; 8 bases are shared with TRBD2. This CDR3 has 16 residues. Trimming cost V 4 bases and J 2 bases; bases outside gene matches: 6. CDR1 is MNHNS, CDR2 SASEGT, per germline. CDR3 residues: CASSASAGGNTGELFF. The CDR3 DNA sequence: TGTGCCAGCAGTGCCTCCGCGGGGGGCAACACCGGGGAGCTGTTTTTT.